This entry describes one T cell receptor beta chain. Its antigen is not known. After removal of 4 bases from V and 0 bases from J, the junction contained 3 bases not matched to a gene. The CDR3 spans 16 residues. The germline V gene has CDR1 KGHSH and CDR2 LQKENI. This entry is derived from a study of T cell responses to AZD1222 COVID-19 vaccine. Whole-study results and caveats: White British ancestry dominated among donors, who included more females, and clonal diversity was possibly underestimated. Nearly half of spike-specific TCRs reportedly go after variant regions that carry no mutations.

Repertoires were generated with immunoSEQ multiplex PCR, while TCRdb's copy carries only in-frame clones and drops some. The repertoire holds roughly 120,000 clones, with approximately 90% as singletons. The material sequenced was peripheral blood, taken on day 0 of AZD1222 vaccination. The receptor was derived from an adult in good health. The gene calls are TRBV18 and TRBJ2-2; TRBD2 agrees at 9 bases. The CDR3 sequence is CASSRLAATNTGELFF. The CDR3 DNA is TGTGCCAGCTCACGACTAGCGGCCACGAACACCGGGGAGCTGTTTTTT.